The 14 T cell receptor beta chains listed next were all sequenced from one sample in a study of T cells in localized non-small cell lung cancer. TCRdb's table, derived via immunoSEQ multiplex PCR, lists solely in-frame clones and lacks some. This table has approximately 67,000 clones, roughly 81% appearing once. Sequenced here: peripheral blood, sampled before any cancer treatment. The receptors were sampled from a female donor aged 60 or older with stage I lung adenocarcinoma.

This sequence joins TRBV5-1 and TRBJ2-3; D possibly corresponds to TRBD2 (6 bases). CDR1 and CDR2 from the germline V gene are SGHRS and YFSETQ. Trimming took 3 bases from V and 2 from J, leaving 16 bases between them. CDR3 length: 16 residues. The CDR3 protein is CASSSIAAGLTDTQYF. The CDR3 coding sequence is TGCGCCAGCAGCTCCATTGCAGCGGGCCTCACAGATACGCAGTATTTT.

The chain combines TRBV13 with TRBJ1-2, with 12 nucleotides matching TRBD1. The CDR3 extends over 16 amino acids. CDR1 PRHDT and CDR2 FYEKMQ come from the germline V gene (reference sequence). With 5 bases clipped from V and 0 bases from J, the junction kept 4 bases outside the gene matches. The CDR3 loop is CASSGGTGGTNYGYTF. Written as DNA, the CDR3 is TGTGCCAGCAGCGGGGGGACAGGGGGCACTAACTATGGCTACACCTTC.

This sequence joins TRBV29-1 and TRBJ2-3; D call uncertain. The CDR3 totals 10 residues. V gave up 6 bases and J gave up 1 base, with 2 bases separating them. The germline CDR1 and CDR2 sequences are SQVTM and ANQGSEA. The CDR3 nucleotides read TGCAGCGTGCGCACAGATACGCAGTATTTT. Protein sequence: CSVRTDTQYF.

This rearrangement joins TRBV11-3 to TRBJ2-7, with D perhaps being TRBD1 or TRBD2 (5 bases each). Looked up from germline, CDR1 is SGHNT and CDR2 is YENEEA. Trimming cost V 4 bases and J 6 bases, with 13 bases left between them. The CDR3 extends over 13 amino acids. As DNA, the CDR3 is TGTGCCAGCAGCTACACCGGGACGTCCGAGCAGTACTTC. Translation: CASSYTGTSEQYF.

V gene TRBV12-5 combines with J gene TRBJ1-2; possibly TRBD1 for D (6 bases). Germline V lookup: CDR1 LGHNT, CDR2 FRNRAP. The V end lost 0 bases, the J end lost 6 bases, and 17 bases lay between the germline ends. The CDR3 runs 16 residues. The CDR3, as DNA: TGTGCTAGTGGTTTGGTACTGGGTCCAGGGGCAGATGGCTACACCTTC. Amino acid sequence: CASGLVLGPGADGYTF.

V gene TRBV4-2 combines with J gene TRBJ2-7; 8 nucleotides match TRBD2. The germline V gene has CDR1 LGHNA and CDR2 YNFKEQ. The trim removed 4 bases at V and 6 bases at J, leaving 11 bases unmatched. The CDR3 loop spans 15 amino acids. The CDR3 protein is CASSRKGTAGGEQYF. The CDR3 DNA reads TGTGCCAGCAGCCGAAAGGGGACTGCGGGGGGCGAGCAGTACTTC.

The chain carries TRBV9 and TRBJ2-1, with 9 positions matching TRBD2. J lost 9 bases, V lost 2 bases, and 9 bases had no gene match. This CDR3 has 15 residues. Germline assignment: CDR1 SGDLS and CDR2 YYNGEE. The CDR3 sequence is CASSVVAGAGAEQFF. Written as DNA, the CDR3 is TGTGCCAGCAGCGTTGTAGCGGGGGCCGGGGCTGAGCAGTTCTTC.

The chain joins TRBV12-5 to TRBJ1-1; D gene ambiguous. This CDR3 has 15 amino acids. The germline gives CDR1 LGHNT, CDR2 FRNRAP. The V gene lost 3 bases and the J gene lost 1 base, with 12 bases spanning the gap. CDR3 bases: TGTGCTAGTGGTTTTAGGGTGCGAGGGAACACTGAAGCTTTCTTT. Translation gives CASGFRVRGNTEAFF.

The chain employs TRBV25-1 and TRBJ1-2; D is ambiguous. V was trimmed by 3 bases and J by 2 bases, leaving 13 bases between them. This CDR3 region has 15 residues. The germline V gene has CDR1 MGHDK and CDR2 SYGVNS. CDR3 in DNA: TGTGCCAGCAGTGATGAAGGACTTCCCAACTATGGCTACACCTTC. Residues: CASSDEGLPNYGYTF.

This chain links TRBV5-6 with TRBJ2-6, with a weak D call TRBD2 (6 bases). V lost 4 bases and J lost 1, with 18 bases in between. The CDR3 consists of 18 residues. Germline CDR1 is SGHDT and CDR2 is YYEEEE. CDR3 DNA sequence: TGTGCCAGCAGCCGAAGGGCGCGGGGCAATTCTGGGGCCAACGTCCTGACTTTC. Its translation: CASSRRARGNSGANVLTF. Variable domain in full (rest from reference TRBV5-6 and TRBJ2-6): DAGVTQSPTHLIKTRGQQVTLRCSPKSGHDTVSWYQQALGQGPQFIFQYYEEEERQRGNFPDRFSGHQFPNYSSELNVNALLLGDSALYLCASSRRARGNSGANVLTFGAGSRLTVL.

The V and J genes are TRBV5-4 and TRBJ2-5; no reliable D call. This CDR3 spans 13 amino acids. CDR1 and CDR2 from the germline V gene are SGHNT and YYREEE (reference sequence). V lost 2 bases and J lost 5, with 10 bases in between. This CDR3 is CASSFPTTETQYF. In DNA, the CDR3 is TGTGCCAGCAGCTTCCCCACAACTGAGACCCAGTACTTC.

Regarding this clone: Within the sample, other DNA sequences also encode this same CDR3. V is TRBV6-1 and J is TRBJ1-1; unclear D gene. This CDR3 has 13 residues. Germline V lookup: CDR1 MNHNS, CDR2 SASEGT. The ends were cut back, 0 bases at V and 5 bases at J, with 7 bases in the middle. The CDR3 DNA follows: TGTGCCAGCAGTGAAGCACGCCAAACTGAAGCTTTCTTT. Protein: CASSEARQTEAFF.

The chain has TRBV6-1 and TRBJ2-7, with unresolved D. Germline V lookup: CDR1 MNHNS, CDR2 SASEGT. The V gene lost 1 base and the J gene lost 2 bases, with 12 bases spanning the gap. The CDR3 has 15 residues. The DNA for the CDR3 is TGTGCCAGCAGTGAAGGGGCAGGTTCCCCCTACGAGCAGTACTTC. Protein product: CASSEGAGSPYEQYF.

This clone was recorded once. The rearrangement uses TRBV6-5 and TRBJ1-2; D might be TRBD1 (6 bases). V was trimmed by 5 bases and J by 6 bases, leaving 13 bases between them. The CDR3 extends over 13 amino acids. CDR1 is MNHEY and CDR2 is SVGAGI in the germline V gene. Here the CDR3 reads CASSPRQEDGYTF. In nucleotides, the CDR3 is TGTGCCAGCAGTCCAAGACAGGAAGATGGCTACACCTTC.